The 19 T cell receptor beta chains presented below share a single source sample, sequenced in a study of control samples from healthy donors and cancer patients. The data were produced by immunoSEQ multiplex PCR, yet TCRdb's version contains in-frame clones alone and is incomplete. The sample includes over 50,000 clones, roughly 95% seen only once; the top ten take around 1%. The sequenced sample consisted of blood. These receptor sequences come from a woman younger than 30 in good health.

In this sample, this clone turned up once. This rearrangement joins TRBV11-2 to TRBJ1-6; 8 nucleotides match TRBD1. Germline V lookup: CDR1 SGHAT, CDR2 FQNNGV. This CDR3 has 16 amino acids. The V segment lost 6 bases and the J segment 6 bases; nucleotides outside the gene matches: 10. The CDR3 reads CASRGGRGLSNSPLHF. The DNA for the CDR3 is TGTGCCAGCAGAGGGGGCAGGGGGCTAAGTAATTCACCCCTCCACTTT.

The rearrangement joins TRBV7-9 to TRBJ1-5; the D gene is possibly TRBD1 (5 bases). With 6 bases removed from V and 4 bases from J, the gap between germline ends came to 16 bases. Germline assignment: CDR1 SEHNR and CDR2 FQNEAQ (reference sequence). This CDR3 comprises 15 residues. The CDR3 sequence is CASSGGKGPNQPQHF. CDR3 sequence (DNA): TGTGCCAGCAGTGGAGGTAAGGGGCCAAATCAGCCCCAGCATTTT.

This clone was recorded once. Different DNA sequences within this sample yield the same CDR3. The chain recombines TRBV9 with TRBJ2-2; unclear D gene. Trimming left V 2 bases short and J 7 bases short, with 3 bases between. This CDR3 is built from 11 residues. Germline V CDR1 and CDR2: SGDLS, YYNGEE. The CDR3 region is CASSVSGELFF. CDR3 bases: TGTGCCAGCAGCGTGAGCGGGGAGCTGTTTTTT.

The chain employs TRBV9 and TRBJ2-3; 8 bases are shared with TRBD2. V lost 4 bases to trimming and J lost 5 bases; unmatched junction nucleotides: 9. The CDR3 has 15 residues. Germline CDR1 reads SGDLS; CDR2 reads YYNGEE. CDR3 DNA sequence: TGTGCCAGCAGCCTAATCACGCGGGGGGTAGATACGCAGTATTTT. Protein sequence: CASSLITRGVDTQYF. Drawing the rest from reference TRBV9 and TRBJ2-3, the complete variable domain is DSGVTQTPKHLITATGQRVTLRCSPRSGDLSVYWYQQSLDQGLQFLIQYYNGEERAKGNILERFSAQQFPDLHSELNLSSLELGDSALYFCASSLITRGVDTQYFGPGTRLTVL.

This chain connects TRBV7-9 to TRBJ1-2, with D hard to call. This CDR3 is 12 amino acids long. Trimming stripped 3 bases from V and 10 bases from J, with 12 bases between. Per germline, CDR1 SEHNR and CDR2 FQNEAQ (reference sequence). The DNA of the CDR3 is TGTGCCAGCAGCTTTGGTCTGTTACACTACACCTTC. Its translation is CASSFGLLHYTF.

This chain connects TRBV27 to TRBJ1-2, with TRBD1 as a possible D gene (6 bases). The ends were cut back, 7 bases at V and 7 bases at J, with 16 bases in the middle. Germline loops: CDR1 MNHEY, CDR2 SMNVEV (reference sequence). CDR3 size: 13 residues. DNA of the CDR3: TGTGCCAGCACCCAGTGGGGGCGGGGTGGCTACACCTTC. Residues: CASTQWGRGGYTF.

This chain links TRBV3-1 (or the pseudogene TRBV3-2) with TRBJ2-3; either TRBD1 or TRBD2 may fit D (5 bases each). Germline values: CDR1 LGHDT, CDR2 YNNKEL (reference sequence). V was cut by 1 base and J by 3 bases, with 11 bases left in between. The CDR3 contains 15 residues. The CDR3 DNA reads TGTGCCAGCAGCCAAGGGGGTGGGGGAACAGATACGCAGTATTTT. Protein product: CASSQGGGGTDTQYF.

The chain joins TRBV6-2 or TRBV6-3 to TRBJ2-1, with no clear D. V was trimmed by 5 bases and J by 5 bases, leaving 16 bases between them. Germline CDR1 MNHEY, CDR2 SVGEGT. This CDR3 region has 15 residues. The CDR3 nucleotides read TGTGCCAGCAGTACCCTCGATCCACCAGACAATGAGCAGTTCTTC. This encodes CASSTLDPPDNEQFF.

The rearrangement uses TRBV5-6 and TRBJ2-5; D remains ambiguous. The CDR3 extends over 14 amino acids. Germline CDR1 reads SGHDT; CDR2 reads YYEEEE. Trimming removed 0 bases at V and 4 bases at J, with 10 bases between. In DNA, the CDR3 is TGTGCCAGCAGCTTGGGCGTAGGGCGAGAGACCCAGTACTTC. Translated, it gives CASSLGVGRETQYF.

The CDR3 loop reads CASSQGASPFRASTDTQYF. In DNA, the CDR3 is TGTGCCAGCAGCCAAGGGGCGTCGCCTTTTAGGGCGTCGACAGATACGCAGTATTTT. The chain uses TRBV3-1 (or the pseudogene TRBV3-2) and TRBJ2-3; D call uncertain. The CDR3 loop spans 19 amino acids. Trimming removed 1 base from V and 3 bases from J, with 23 bases in between. Germline CDR1 reads LGHDT; CDR2 reads YNNKEL (reference sequence).

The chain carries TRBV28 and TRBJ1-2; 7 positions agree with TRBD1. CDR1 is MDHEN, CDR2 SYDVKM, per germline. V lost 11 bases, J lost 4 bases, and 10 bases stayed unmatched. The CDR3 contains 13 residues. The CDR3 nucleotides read TGTGCCTCCACAGGGGATTTCCTCTATGGCTACACCTTC. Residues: CASTGDFLYGYTF.

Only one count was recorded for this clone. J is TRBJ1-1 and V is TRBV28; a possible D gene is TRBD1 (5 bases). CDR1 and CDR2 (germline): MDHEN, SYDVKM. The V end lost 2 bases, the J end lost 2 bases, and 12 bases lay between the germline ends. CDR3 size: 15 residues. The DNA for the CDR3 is TGTGCCAGCAGTTTACATGGGGGGGTTAACACTGAAGCTTTCTTT. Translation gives CASSLHGGVNTEAFF.

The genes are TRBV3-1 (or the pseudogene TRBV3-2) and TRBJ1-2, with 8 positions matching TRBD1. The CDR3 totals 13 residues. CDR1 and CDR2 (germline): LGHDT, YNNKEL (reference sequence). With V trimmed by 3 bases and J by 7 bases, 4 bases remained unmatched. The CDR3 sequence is CASSQQGAGGYTF. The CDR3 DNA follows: TGTGCCAGCAGCCAGCAGGGGGCGGGTGGCTACACCTTC.

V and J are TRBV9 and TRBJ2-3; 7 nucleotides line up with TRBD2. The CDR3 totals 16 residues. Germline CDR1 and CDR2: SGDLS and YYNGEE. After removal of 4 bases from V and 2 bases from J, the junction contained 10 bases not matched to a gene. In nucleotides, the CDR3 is TGTGCCAGCAGCTCATTATTGGGGGGGGTCACAGATACGCAGTATTTT. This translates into CASSSLLGGVTDTQYF.

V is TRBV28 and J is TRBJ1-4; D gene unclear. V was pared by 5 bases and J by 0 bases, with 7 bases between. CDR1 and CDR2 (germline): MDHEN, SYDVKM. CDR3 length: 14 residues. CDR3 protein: CASSPTATNEKLFF. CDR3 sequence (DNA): TGTGCCAGCAGTCCGACGGCAACTAATGAAAAACTGTTTTTT.

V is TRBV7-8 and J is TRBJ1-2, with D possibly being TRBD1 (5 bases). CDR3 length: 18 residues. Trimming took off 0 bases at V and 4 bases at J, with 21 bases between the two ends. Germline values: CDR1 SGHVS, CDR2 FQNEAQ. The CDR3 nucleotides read TGTGCCAGCAGCTTAGCTCGATTGGGACCTCCTGTCCTCTATGGCTACACCTTC. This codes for CASSLARLGPPVLYGYTF.

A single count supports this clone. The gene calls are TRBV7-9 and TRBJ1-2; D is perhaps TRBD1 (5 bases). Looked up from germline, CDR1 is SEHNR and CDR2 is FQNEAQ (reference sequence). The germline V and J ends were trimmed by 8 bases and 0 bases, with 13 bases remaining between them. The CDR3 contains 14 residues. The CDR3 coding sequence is TGTGCCAGCGTCTGCGGGGGGGCTAACTATGGCTACACCTTC. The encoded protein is CASVCGGANYGYTF.

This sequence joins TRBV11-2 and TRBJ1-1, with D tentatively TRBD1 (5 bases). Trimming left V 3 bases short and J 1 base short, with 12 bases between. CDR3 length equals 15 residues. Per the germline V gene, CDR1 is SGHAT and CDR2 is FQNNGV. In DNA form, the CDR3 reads TGTGCCAGCAGCTTTAGGGCCGGGACGAACACTGAAGCTTTCTTT. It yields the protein CASSFRAGTNTEAFF. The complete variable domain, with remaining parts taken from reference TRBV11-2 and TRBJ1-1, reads EAGVAQSPRYKIIEKRQSVAFWCNPISGHATLYWYQQILGQGPKLLIQFQNNGVVDDSQLPKDRFSAERLKGVDSTLKIQPAKLEDSAVYLCASSFRAGTNTEAFFGQGTRLTVV.

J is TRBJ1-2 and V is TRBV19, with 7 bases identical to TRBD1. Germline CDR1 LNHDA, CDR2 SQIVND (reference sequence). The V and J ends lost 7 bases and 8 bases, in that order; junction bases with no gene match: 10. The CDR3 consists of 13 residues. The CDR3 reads CASTPGGPRGYTF. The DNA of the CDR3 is TGTGCCAGTACGCCAGGGGGTCCGAGGGGCTACACCTTC.